This T cell receptor (beta chain) comes out of a study of cytomegalovirus exposure and HLA in healthy donors (dated by TCRdb to the late 2010s). Regarding the study in general: According to an earlier analysis of several hundred of the donors, 200 million or so T cells yielded 100 million or so unique TCR beta sequences and approximately 300 Gb of sequence data. An early release covering roughly 600 HLA-typed donors comprised roughly 300 gigabases of sequencing data and around 86 million unique TCR sequences. The genetic ancestry cluster associated with self-reported Caucasian donors included 65% to 90% of the approximately 410 genotyped donors. The aim of the study was to test whether cataloging public T cell receptors could identify signatures of past pathogen exposure. The T cell repertoires of 670 or so subjects were profiled by immunosequencing and related to cytomegalovirus serostatus. A separate validation cohort of 90 to 150 different subjects was used in addition to the 666-subject first cohort. To predict cytomegalovirus infection status, the study combined high-throughput TCR immunosequencing, statistical association of individual TCRs with disease status, and machine learning. In a later analysis, previously published TCR beta repertoires from 666 donors were re-analyzed and high-resolution HLA genotyping was added so that TCR occurrence patterns could be studied. In the later analysis, no new phenotypic data were used to find candidate immune exposures; instead, reliance was placed on TCR beta sequences and their occurrence across donors. An earlier analysis of around 540 of the donors applied high-throughput TCR beta sequencing to assess whether each TCR beta V gene segment acted as functional or pseudogenic. Donor age, sex, ethnicity and CMV serostatus were collected together with the repertoire data. A later genetic analysis took genome-wide SNP genotypes for 398 of the 666 donors and used that subset as a discovery cohort. Every repertoire in the discovery cohort had been generated on one and the same sequencing platform. Class I and class II HLA loci were covered by the typing at four-digit resolution. Typing coverage differed by locus: A, B, C, DRB1 and DQB1 were typed in roughly 620-630 donors, DQA1 in about 550, DPA1 in 600 to 610, and DPB1 in roughly 450. Roughly five DR-DQ haplotypes were handled as single units for association and clustering, since linkage in the cohort was strong. On average, 235,054 unique TCR beta nucleotide sequences were sequenced per donor among 398 genotyped donors of the cohort, with around 19% of those sequences being non-productive.

Note on this clone: Its antigen remains unidentified. No base quality information exists; no much larger clone differs at one position.

The library was obtained by the immunoSEQ multiplex PCR assay. For the multiplex PCR, a mixture combining 60 forward primers for TCR Vbeta segments and 13 reverse primers for TCR Jbeta segments was used. The CDR3 region of rearranged TCR beta genes was amplified from genomic DNA with a multiplex PCR assay. On the Illumina HiSeq System, the amplified TCR beta libraries were sequenced as 87-base-pair reads. Processing in the source paper ran as follows. In a later analysis, tens of millions of unique TCR beta chains were counted across the roughly 670 repertoires, and roughly 9.9 million of these chains were shared by at least two donors. Raw reads were error-corrected and collapsed into unique sequences with a nearest-neighbor algorithm that merged closely related sequences to remove PCR and sequencing errors. V, D and J gene segments were assigned by aligning CDR3 sequences to IMGT reference sequences. Each retained sequence needed at least a six-nucleotide match to both a V gene segment and a J gene segment. A rearrangement was called productive if the CDR3 had no stop codons and remained in frame with V and J, and every other rearrangement was called non-productive. CDR3 was defined by IMGT convention, running from the second conserved V-encoded cysteine to the conserved J-encoded phenylalanine. The earlier analysis of about 610 of the donors excluded sequences that lacked an unambiguous match to a single V gene segment. An earlier analysis of fewer than 750 of the donors called V segments functional above 56.7% productive rearrangements and segregating when the between-donor standard deviation exceeded 5%. A statistical classification framework was built to diagnose cytomegalovirus status from the catalog of TCR beta chain sequences. In a later analysis, V and J genes were assigned by comparing TCR nucleotide sequences against IMGT/GENE-DB human TR gene sequences. Using the TCRdist pipeline, a later analysis assigned CDR3 sequences along with most-parsimonious VDJ recombination scenarios. A later analysis defined each TCR beta chain by its CDR3 amino acid sequence plus V-gene family, and excluded reads lacking a unique V-gene family. In a later analysis, a few hundred highly shared, low-generation-probability nucleotide sequences were removed to address suspected cross-contamination and a sequencing artifact. For each public chain, a later analysis derived a clonal expansion index from normalized ranks of inferred template counts within each repertoire. Generation probabilities in a later analysis came from a VDJ recombination model fitted to out-of-frame rearrangements, and those results were checked against IGoR. In a later analysis, TCR-TCR, TCR-HLA and TCR-CMV co-occurrence was scored with hypergeometric tests, and a repertoire-size bias correction was applied to TCR pairs. In a later analysis, false discovery rates were estimated by permuting HLA or CMV assignments 20 times. A later analysis grouped co-occurring TCRs with DBSCAN, adding TCRdist sequence similarity when clustering within HLA-allele-positive subsets. Co-occurrence clustering excluded repertoires with fewer than 30,000 or more than 120,000 public chains, plus five with anomalous nucleotide sharing. TCRdb retrieved this table from immuneACCESS and kept in-frame rearrangements only. Not all clones are present; in checked studies, unresolved V genes account for under half, and no reason is known for the remainder. The D gene and trimming were derived from the DNA, and the V and J assignments and clone size from that table. This sample is represented by approximately 100,000 clones; approximately 70% of them were singletons. The leading ten clones occupy 5.4% of the sample.

CDR3 length: 15 amino acids, cysteine to phenylalanine. Only the CDR3 portion is preserved as DNA: 45 bases, with reading frame beginning at the first base. Based on the germline V gene, the CDR1 and CDR2 sequences are SGHRS and YFSETQ. V and J are truncated by 2 bases and 4 bases respectively, leaving an intervening sequence of 15 bases. Summary of the overall study and its limitations: A later analysis found that HLA-associated TCR beta chains were more clonally expanded and had lower generation probabilities than equally common non-associated chains. V-gene and J-gene trimming of TCR beta chains was associated with a missense DCLRE1C variant in a later genetic analysis, and the association was replicated in an independent cohort. Only TCR beta chains were sequenced in this cohort, and the absence of alpha or paired-chain data limited detectable features. A later analysis found that most CMV-associated TCR beta chains appeared HLA-restricted, with HLA associations seemingly driven largely by CMV exposure. It was suggested by the authors that the approach could potentially be generalized to other disease states and immunological phenotypes. Several of the top co-occurrence clusters appeared to be linked to parvovirus B19, influenza, CMV and Epstein-Barr virus, according to a later analysis. The only immune exposure information available for the cohort was CMV serostatus. Most TCR sequences were seen in very few donors, while some public TCRs were found in many individuals. When HLA alleles, especially DR and DQ, strongly co-occurred, attributing TCR associations to individual alleles was difficult. Sequencing depth was assumed to be roughly uniform across donors in the presence/absence analyses, though that assumption may not hold. At a false discovery rate of 0.05, a later analysis linked approximately 18,000 TCR beta sequences to specific HLA alleles. In vitro tests confirmed that a few of the cytomegalovirus-associated TCR beta chains recognize cytomegalovirus antigens. Because counts were too low, around 18 rarely observed V segments, including chromosome 9 orphons, were left out of the earlier analysis of 500 to 650 of the donors. The 87-base-pair reads could not distinguish some IMGT-functional V segments, including TRBV6-2 and TRBV6-3, so those segments were excluded. A further reported finding was that TCR beta sequences accurately predicted the HLA-A and HLA-B alleles for most subjects in the first cohort. Broadly in line with IMGT annotations, most TCR beta V segments showed up in productive rearrangements about 90% or about 30% of the time in an earlier analysis of several hundred of the donors. The sequencing pipeline was judged likely to have produced a cluster of highly shared sequence variants as a technical artifact. In the study, 150 to 200 TCR beta chains were listed as associated with cytomegalovirus. Because HLA typing was missing for some donors at each locus, association tests included only the typed subset. In a later analysis, the rate of TCR association differed among HLA loci, with DRB1 alleles having the most associated TCRs and HLA-C alleles having the fewest. According to a later genetic analysis, donors in an Asian-associated ancestry cluster had fewer N-insertions in productive TCRs than the roughly 700-donor mean. The classifier was reported to diagnose cytomegalovirus status with high specificity and sensitivity in both the original cohort and the validation cohort. Correlated functional status among segregating V segments might reflect linkage disequilibrium, but an unknown experimental factor could not be ruled out.

The cohort consisted of more than 650 healthy bone marrow donors. Cohort members were all nominally healthy when sampled, although unrecorded immune exposures were likely present. The donor was CMV seropositive and belonged to the group of 250 to 350 seropositive cohort members. A peripheral blood sample was provided by each donor, and peripheral blood mononuclear cells were used for TCR beta sequencing. Genomic DNA extraction from the blood cell samples was performed with the Qiagen DNeasy Blood Extraction Kit. The sequence was collected from a woman in her 70s in good health and CMV-seropositive. Recombination connected TRBV5-1 to TRBJ1-1; no D gene is confidently identified. The sequencing sample was made of PBMCs. The CDR3 region reads CASSFPGAGSTEAFF. The base sequence is TGCGCCAGCAGCTTCCCGGGAGCGGGGTCCACTGAAGCTTTCTTT.